These T cell receptor beta chains were read from a single sample in a study of blood T cell repertoires in COVID-19. Clones were sequenced by immunoSEQ multiplex PCR, and TCRdb holds only the in-frame ones, with some missing. The sample includes some 160,000 clones, 83% of them seen just once. Sample: peripheral blood. The receptors were gathered from a woman aged 80 or over with acute or convalescent COVID-19. Each CDR3 is given with its conserved first and last residue. The order of the fields is CDR3 length, J gene, V gene, clone size, D gene, CDR3 protein, CDR3 DNA. A D gene is named only where the DNA matches it firmly. Part of the rows lack a size; the others show once, few, many or a class for expanded clones.

14 | TRBJ2-5 | TRBV11-2 | . | . | CASSLARGKETQYF | TGTGCCAGCAGCTTAGCCAGAGGGAAAGAGACCCAGTACTTC
11 | TRBJ1-2 | TRBV30 | . | . | CAWSAAGPATF | TGTGCCTGGAGTGCAGCGGGCCCCGCCACCTTC
16 | TRBJ2-1 | TRBV9 | . | . | CASSVETRELYNEQFF | TGTGCCAGCAGCGTAGAAACGAGGGAGTTGTACAATGAGCAGTTCTTC
13 | TRBJ1-2 | TRBV2 | many | . | CASNGIGDYGYTF | TGTGCCAGCAACGGTATAGGAGACTATGGCTACACCTTC
13 | TRBJ1-1 | TRBV10-1 | . | . | CASSPRTGTEAFF | TGCGCCAGCAGCCCAAGGACTGGGACTGAAGCTTTCTTT
17 | TRBJ2-3 | TRBV6-1 | . | . | CASSERDGGASTDTQYF | TGTGCCAGCAGTGAACGGGATGGCGGGGCTAGCACAGATACGCAGTATTTT
15 | TRBJ2-2 | TRBV10-3 | . | . | CAISESIVATGELFF | TGTGCCATCAGTGAGTCGATCGTGGCCACCGGGGAGCTGTTTTTT
13 | TRBJ1-2 | TRBV11-2 | . | . | CASSLAQFYGYTF | TGTGCCAGCAGCTTAGCACAGTTCTATGGCTACACCTTC
13 | TRBJ1-5 | TRBV27 | . | . | CASREGPKEPQHF | TGTGCCAGCAGAGAGGGCCCCAAGGAGCCCCAGCATTTT
15 | TRBJ1-1 | TRBV5-5 | . | TRBD1 | CASSPGTGSNTEAFF | TGTGCCAGCAGCCCGGGGACAGGGTCGAACACTGAAGCTTTCTTT
12 | TRBJ1-4 | TRBV19 | few | . | CASMGENEKLFF | TGTGCCAGTATGGGAGAAAATGAAAAACTGTTTTTT
15 | TRBJ1-1 | TRBV28 | . | . | CASSSTPRGLTEAFF | TGTGCCAGCAGTTCTACACCACGGGGTTTGACTGAAGCTTTCTTT
15 | TRBJ1-3 | TRBV28 | . | . | CASRPRELKGNTIYF | TGTGCCAGCAGACCTCGGGAATTGAAGGGAAACACCATATATTTT